The TCR beta chain described here comes from a study of blood T cells in healthy people across ages. Each donor's blood draw was ten milliliters of peripheral blood. The CDR3 has 15 residues. Germline CDR1 and CDR2: LGHDT and YNNKEL (reference sequence). A second about 7 to 12 cycle PCR used barcoded and J-beta primers. TCRdb passed the 5' RACE reads through MiXCR, listing each CDR3 protein once. The repertoire holds 760,000 or so distinct CDR3 sequences, with roughly 25% as singletons. These sequences were also reported in another study, on T cells of mothers and their children.

Sequencing was carried out using blood. The rearrangement links TRBV3-1 to TRBJ2-5; 10 bases are a match to TRBD1. Gene TRBJ2-1 matches the end of the DNA better, so the J call may be wrong. The sequence derives from a boy aged 5-17 years in good health. The CDR3 DNA sequence: TGTGCCAGCAGCCCCCGGGACAGGGGCTCCATCGAGCAGTTCTTC. Encoded protein: CASSPRDRGSIEQFF.